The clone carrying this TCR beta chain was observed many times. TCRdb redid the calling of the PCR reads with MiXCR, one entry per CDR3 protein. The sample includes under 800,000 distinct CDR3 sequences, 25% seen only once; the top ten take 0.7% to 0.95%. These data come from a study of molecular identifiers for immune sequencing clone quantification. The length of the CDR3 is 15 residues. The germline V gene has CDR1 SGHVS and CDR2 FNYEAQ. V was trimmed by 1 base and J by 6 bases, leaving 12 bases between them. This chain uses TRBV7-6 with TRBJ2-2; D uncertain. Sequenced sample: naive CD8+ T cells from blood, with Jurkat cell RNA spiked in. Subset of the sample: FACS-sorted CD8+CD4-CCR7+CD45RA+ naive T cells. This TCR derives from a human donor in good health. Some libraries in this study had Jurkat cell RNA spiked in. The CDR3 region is CASSLVGLVPGELFF. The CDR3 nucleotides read TGTGCCAGCAGCTTAGTTGGTCTAGTTCCCGGGGAGCTGTTTTTT.